This T cell receptor beta chain came from a study of control samples from healthy donors and cancer patients (dated by TCRdb to 2018 to 2021). The library was prepared using the immunoSEQ multiplex PCR assay. TCRdb mirrors the immuneACCESS table, restricted to in-frame sequences. Some clones are absent from its copies; in checked studies, under half trace to an unresolved V gene, and the reason for the others is unknown. The sample data list tens of thousands of clones, and over 75% of these were observed just once. 4% of the sample belongs to the ten largest clones. CDR1 and CDR2, looked up from the germline V gene, are SGHAT and FQNNGV. V was cut back by 0 bases and J by 5 bases, leaving a gap of 6 bases between them. The CDR3 covers 13 residues, taking in both the cysteine and the phenylalanine. Only the CDR3 region is kept as DNA, spanning 39 bases read in frame from base 1. As concerns this clone: Its antigen has not been determined. Per-base qualities were not stored, and no clone one base away is much larger.

The sample comprised blood. The sequence was collected from a woman aged 45-65 years in good health. Recombination linked TRBV11-2 to TRBJ2-3, with no D gene named confidently. In nucleotide form, the sequence is TGTGCCAGCAGCTTAGAATTCTTAGATACGCAGTATTTT. Translated, this gives CASSLEFLDTQYF.